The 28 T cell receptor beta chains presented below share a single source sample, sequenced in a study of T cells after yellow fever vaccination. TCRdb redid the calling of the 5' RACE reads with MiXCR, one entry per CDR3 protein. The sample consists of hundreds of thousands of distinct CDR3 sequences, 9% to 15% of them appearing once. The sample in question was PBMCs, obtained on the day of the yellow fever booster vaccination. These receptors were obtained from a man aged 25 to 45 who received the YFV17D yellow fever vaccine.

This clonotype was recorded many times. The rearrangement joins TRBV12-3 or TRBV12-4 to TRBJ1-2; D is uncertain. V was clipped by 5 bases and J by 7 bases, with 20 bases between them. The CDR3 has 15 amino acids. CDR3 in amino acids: CASSPTTKRELGYTF. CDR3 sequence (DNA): TGTGCCAGCAGTCCCACCACGAAGAGGGAACTTGGCTACACCTTC.

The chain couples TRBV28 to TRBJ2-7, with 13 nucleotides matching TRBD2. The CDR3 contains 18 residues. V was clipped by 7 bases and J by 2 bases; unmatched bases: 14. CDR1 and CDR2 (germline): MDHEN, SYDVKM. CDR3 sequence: CASTTRGLAGPITYEQYF. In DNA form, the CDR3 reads TGTGCCAGCACCACTCGGGGACTAGCGGGACCCATCACCTACGAGCAGTACTTC.

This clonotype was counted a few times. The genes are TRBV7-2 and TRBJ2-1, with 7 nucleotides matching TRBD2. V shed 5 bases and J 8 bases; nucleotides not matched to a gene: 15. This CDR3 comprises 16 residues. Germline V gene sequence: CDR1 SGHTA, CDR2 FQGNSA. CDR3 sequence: CASSPPGAGAEDEQFF. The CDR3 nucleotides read TGTGCCAGCAGCCCCCCCGGGGCGGGAGCAGAGGATGAGCAGTTCTTC.

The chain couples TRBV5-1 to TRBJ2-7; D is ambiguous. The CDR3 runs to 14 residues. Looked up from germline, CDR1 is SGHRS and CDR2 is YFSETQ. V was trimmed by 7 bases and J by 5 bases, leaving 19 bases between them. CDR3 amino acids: CASRTLAKADEQYF. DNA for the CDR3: TGCGCCAGCCGAACCCTTGCGAAGGCGGACGAGCAGTACTTC.

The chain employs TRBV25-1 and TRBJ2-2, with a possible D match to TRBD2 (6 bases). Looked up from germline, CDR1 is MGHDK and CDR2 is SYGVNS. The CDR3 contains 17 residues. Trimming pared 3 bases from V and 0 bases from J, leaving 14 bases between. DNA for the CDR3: TGTGCCAGCAGTGATAGAGGGCGGGGCACGAACACCGGGGAGCTGTTTTTT. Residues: CASSDRGRGTNTGELFF.

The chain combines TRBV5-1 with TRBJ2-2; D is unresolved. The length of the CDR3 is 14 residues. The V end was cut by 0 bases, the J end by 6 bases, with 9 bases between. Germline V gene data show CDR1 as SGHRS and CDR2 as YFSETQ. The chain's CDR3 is CASSLGQVSGELFF. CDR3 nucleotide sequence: TGCGCCAGCAGCTTGGGGCAGGTCTCCGGGGAGCTGTTTTTT.

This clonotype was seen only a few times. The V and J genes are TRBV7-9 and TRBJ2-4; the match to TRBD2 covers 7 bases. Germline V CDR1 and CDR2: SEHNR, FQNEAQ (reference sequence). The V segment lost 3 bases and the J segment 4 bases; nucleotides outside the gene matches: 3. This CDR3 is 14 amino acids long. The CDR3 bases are TGTGCCAGCAGCTTCATGGGGGGGAAAAACATTCAGTACTTC. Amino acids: CASSFMGGKNIQYF.

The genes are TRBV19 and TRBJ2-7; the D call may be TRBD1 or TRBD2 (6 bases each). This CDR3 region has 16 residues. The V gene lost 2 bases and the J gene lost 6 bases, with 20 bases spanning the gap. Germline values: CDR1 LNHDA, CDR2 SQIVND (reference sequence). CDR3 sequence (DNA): TGTGCCAGTAGTATAAAAGGGGGGAGGACCTCCGGCGAGCAGTACTTC. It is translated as CASSIKGGRTSGEQYF.

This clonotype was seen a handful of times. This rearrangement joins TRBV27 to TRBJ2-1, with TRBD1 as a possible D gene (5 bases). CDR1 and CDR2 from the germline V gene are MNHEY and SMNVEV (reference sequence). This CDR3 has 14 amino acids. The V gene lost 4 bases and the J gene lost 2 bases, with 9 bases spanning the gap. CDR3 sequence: CASSSWGAYNEQFF. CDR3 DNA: TGTGCCAGCAGTTCGTGGGGCGCCTACAATGAGCAGTTCTTC.

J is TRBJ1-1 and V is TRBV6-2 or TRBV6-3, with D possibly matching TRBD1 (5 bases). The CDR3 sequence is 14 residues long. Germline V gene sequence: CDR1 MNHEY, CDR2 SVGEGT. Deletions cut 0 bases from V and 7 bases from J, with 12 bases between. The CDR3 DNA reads TGTGCCAGCAGTTACTCCCGGGGGTTGATTGAAGCTTTCTTT. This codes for CASSYSRGLIEAFF.

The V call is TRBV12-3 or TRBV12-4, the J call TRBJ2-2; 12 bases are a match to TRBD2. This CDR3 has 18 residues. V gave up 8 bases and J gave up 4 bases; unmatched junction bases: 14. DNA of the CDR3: TGTGCCAGCTGTTCCCGCAAACTAGCGGGAGGCCTCACCGGGGAGCTGTTTTTT. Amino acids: CASCSRKLAGGLTGELFF.

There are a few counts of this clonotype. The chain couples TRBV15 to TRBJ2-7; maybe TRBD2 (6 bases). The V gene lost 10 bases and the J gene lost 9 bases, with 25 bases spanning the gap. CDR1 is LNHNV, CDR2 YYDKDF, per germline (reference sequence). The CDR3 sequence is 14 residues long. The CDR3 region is CASSTRGTGGGQYF. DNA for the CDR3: TGTGCCAGCTCGACCCGGGGGACCGGTGGAGGGCAGTACTTC.

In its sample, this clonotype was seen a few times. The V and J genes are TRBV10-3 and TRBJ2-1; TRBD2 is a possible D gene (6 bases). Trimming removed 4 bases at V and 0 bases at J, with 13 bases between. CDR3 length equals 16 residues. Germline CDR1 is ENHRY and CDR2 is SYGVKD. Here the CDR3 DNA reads TGTGCCATCAGTGCACTAGCAACCACCTCCTACAATGAGCAGTTCTTC. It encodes CAISALATTSYNEQFF.

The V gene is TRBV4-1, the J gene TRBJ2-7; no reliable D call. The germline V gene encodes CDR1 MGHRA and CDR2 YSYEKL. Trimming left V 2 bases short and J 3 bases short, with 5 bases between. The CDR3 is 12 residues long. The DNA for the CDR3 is TGCGCCAGCAGCCAATCCGACTACGAGCAGTACTTC. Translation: CASSQSDYEQYF.

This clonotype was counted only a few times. The CDR3, as DNA: TGTGCCAGCTCCCCAGGGCGCACAGAGACCCAGTACTTC. It translates to CASSPGRTETQYF. The J gene is TRBJ2-5, the V gene TRBV27, with D possibly being TRBD1 (5 bases). The V end was cut by 8 bases, the J end by 4 bases, with 14 bases between. The CDR3 contains 13 residues. Germline V lookup: CDR1 MNHEY, CDR2 SMNVEV (reference sequence).

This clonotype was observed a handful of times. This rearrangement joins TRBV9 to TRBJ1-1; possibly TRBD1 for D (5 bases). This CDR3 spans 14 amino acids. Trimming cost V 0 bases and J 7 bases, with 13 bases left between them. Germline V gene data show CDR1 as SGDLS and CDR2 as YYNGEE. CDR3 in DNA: TGTGCCAGCAGCGTAGAGATGGCGGGGCATGAAGCTTTCTTT. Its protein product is CASSVEMAGHEAFF.

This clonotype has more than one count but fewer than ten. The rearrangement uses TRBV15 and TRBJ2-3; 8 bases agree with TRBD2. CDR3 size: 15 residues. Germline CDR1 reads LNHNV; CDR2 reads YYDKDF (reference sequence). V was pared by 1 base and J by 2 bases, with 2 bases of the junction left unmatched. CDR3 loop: CATSRGLATTDTQYF. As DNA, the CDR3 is TGTGCCACCAGCAGAGGACTAGCGACCACAGATACGCAGTATTTT.

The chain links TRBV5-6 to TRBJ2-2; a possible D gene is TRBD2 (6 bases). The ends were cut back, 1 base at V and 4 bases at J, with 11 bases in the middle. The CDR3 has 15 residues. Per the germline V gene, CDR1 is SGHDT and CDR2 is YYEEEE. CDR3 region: CASSLLVAVTGELFF. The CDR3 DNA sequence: TGTGCCAGCAGCTTGTTGGTAGCGGTCACCGGGGAGCTGTTTTTT.

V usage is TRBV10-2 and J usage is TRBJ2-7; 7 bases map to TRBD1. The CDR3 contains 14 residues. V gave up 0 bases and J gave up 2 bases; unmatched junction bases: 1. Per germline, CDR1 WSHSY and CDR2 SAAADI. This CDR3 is CASSESRGTYEQYF. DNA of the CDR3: TGCGCCAGCAGTGAGTCCAGGGGGACCTACGAGCAGTACTTC.

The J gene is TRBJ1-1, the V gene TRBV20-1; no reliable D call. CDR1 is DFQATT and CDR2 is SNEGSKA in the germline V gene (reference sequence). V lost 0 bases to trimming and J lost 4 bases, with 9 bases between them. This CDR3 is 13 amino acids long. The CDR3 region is CSARDRGPTEAFF. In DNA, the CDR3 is TGCAGTGCTAGAGATCGAGGACCCACTGAAGCTTTCTTT.

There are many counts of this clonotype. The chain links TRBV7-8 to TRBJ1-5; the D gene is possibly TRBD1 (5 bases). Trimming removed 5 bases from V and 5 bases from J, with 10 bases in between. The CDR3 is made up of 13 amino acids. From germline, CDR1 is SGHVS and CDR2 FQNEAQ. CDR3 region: CASSKAGYQPQHF. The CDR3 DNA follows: TGTGCCAGCAGCAAAGCAGGGTATCAGCCCCAGCATTTT.

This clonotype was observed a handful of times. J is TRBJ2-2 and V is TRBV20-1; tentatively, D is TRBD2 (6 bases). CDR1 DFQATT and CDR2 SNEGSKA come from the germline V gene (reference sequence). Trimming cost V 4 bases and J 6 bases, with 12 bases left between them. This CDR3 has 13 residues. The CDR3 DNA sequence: TGCAGTGCTAATCATCGGGACTCCGGGGAGCTGTTTTTT. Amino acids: CSANHRDSGELFF.

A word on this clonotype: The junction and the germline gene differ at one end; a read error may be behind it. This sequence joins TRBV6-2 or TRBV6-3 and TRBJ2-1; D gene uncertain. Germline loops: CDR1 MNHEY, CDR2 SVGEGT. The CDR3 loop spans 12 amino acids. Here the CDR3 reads CDSSSSYNEQFF. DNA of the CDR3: TGTGACAGCAGCAGCTCCTACAATGAGCAGTTCTTC.

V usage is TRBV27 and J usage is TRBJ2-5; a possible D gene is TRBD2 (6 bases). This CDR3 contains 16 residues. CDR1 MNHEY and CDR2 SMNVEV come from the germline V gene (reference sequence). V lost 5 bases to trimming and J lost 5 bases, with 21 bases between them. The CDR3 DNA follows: TGTGCCAGCAGTCCGGGGGTAGCGTGGAGTTTGGAGACCCAGTACTTC. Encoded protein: CASSPGVAWSLETQYF.

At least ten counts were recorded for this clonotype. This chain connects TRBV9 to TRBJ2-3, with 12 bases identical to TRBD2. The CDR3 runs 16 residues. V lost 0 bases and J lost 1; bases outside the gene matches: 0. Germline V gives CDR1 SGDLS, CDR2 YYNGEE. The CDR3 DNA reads TGTGCCAGCAGCGTAGGACTAGCGGGAGGCACAGATACGCAGTATTTT. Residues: CASSVGLAGGTDTQYF.

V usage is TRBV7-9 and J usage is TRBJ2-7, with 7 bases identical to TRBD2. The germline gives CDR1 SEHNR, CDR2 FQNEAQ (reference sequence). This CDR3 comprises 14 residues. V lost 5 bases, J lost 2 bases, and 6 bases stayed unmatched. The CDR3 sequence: CASSPKAGAYEQYF. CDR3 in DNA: TGTGCCAGCAGCCCAAAGGCGGGAGCCTACGAGCAGTACTTC.

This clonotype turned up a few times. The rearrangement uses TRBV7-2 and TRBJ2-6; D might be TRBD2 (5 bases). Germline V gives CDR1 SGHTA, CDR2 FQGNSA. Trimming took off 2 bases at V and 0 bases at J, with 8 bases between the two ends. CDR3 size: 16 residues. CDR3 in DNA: TGTGCCAGCAGCTTAAGGGAGTTCTCTGGGGCCAACGTCCTGACTTTC. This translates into CASSLREFSGANVLTF.

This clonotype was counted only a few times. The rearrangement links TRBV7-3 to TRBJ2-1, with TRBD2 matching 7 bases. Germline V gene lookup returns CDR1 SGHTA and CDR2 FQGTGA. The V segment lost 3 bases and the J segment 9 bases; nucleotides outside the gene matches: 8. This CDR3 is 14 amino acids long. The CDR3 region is CASSLQRDRGEQFF. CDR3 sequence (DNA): TGTGCCAGCAGCTTGCAGCGGGATAGGGGTGAGCAGTTCTTC.